One and the same sample provided the 23 T cell receptor beta chains below, sequenced in a study of CD8 T cells in ankylosing spondylitis. TCRdb redid the calling of the 5' RACE reads with MiXCR, one entry per CDR3 protein. The table has a few hundred thousand distinct CDR3 sequences, 15% to 20% seen once. The specimen sequenced was blood, either unsorted or a sorted T cell fraction (not recorded which). The receptors were gathered from a male donor with ankylosing spondylitis or in good health (not recorded which).

This clonotype was seen a few times. This chain joins TRBV20-1 and TRBJ1-1; D possibly corresponds to TRBD1 (6 bases). There are 17 residues in the CDR3. Between the trimmed V and J ends, which lost 1 base and 1 base, there was a span of 19 bases. Germline lookup yields CDR1 DFQATT and CDR2 SNEGSKA (reference sequence). The DNA of the CDR3 is TGCAGTGCTAGAGCCTACAGGGAGGATGGGGGGAACACTGAAGCTTTCTTT. Translated, it gives CSARAYREDGGNTEAFF.

For this clonotype: Germline is not matched at one junction end, which may reflect a read error. This sequence joins TRBV10-3 and TRBJ2-5; D is perhaps TRBD1 or TRBD2 (6 bases each). The CDR3 sequence is 15 residues long. In germline, CDR1 is ENHRY, CDR2 SYGVKD. CDR3 region: CAISVGGGLQETQSF. The CDR3 DNA reads as TGTGCCATCAGTGTCGGAGGGGGACTTCAAGAGACCCAGTCCTTC.

This clonotype was seen many times. The chain combines TRBV9 with TRBJ2-1; 14 nucleotides line up with TRBD2. Germline V gives CDR1 SGDLS, CDR2 YYNGEE. The CDR3 runs to 15 residues. The junction had 3 bases not matched to a gene; V was cut back by 0 bases and J by 10 bases. CDR3 in DNA: TGTGCCAGCAGCGTAGAGGGACTAGCGGGAGAAGAGCAGTTCTTC. Translation gives CASSVEGLAGEEQFF.

This clonotype came up a few times. The V call is TRBV9, the J call TRBJ2-7; the D gene is possibly TRBD1 (6 bases). The ends were cut back, 1 base at V and 3 bases at J, with 14 bases in the middle. Germline CDR1 reads SGDLS; CDR2 reads YYNGEE. This CDR3 comprises 15 residues. For the CDR3, the DNA is TGTGCCAGCAGCGTAACAGGGTTTAGTTTCTACGAGCAGTACTTC. Translated, it gives CASSVTGFSFYEQYF. Supplemented by reference TRBV9 and TRBJ2-7, the full variable domain reads DSGVTQTPKHLITATGQRVTLRCSPRSGDLSVYWYQQSLDQGLQFLIQYYNGEERAKGNILERFSAQQFPDLHSELNLSSLELGDSALYFCASSVTGFSFYEQYFGPGTRLTVT.

This clonotype was found a few times. The CDR3 loop is CSASRGDDTQYF. CDR3 bases: TGCAGTGCGTCAAGGGGTGATGATACGCAGTATTTT. This chain connects TRBV20-1 to TRBJ2-3; possibly TRBD1 for D (5 bases). V shed 6 bases and J shed 6 bases, with 13 bases lying between them. The CDR3 consists of 12 residues. The germline gives CDR1 DFQATT, CDR2 SNEGSKA (reference sequence).

The rearrangement uses TRBV29-1 and TRBJ2-7; possibly TRBD1 for D (6 bases). The CDR3 sequence is 12 residues long. The V and J ends lost 7 bases and 4 bases respectively, with 14 bases between them. CDR1 and CDR2 (germline): SQVTM, ANQGSEA. The CDR3 here is CSASGQLYEQYF. The CDR3 region has the DNA TGCAGCGCCTCCGGACAGTTATACGAGCAGTACTTC.

Concerning this clonotype itself: Compared with germline, one end of the junction differs, possibly owing to a read error. V is TRBV5-1 and J is TRBJ1-1; 9 bases align to TRBD1. Germline lookup yields CDR1 SGHRS and CDR2 YFSETQ. This CDR3 is built from 16 residues. This CDR3 reads CASSRLTGGVNPEAFF. CDR3 DNA sequence: TGCGCCAGCAGCCGCCTGACAGGGGGGGTGAACCCTGAAGCTTTCTTT.

Many counts were recorded for this clonotype. The V call is TRBV25-1, the J call TRBJ1-1, with a possible D match to TRBD1 (5 bases). The CDR3 is 13 residues long. The V end was cut by 1 base, the J end by 6 bases, with 9 bases between. Germline-derived CDR1 and CDR2 are MGHDK and SYGVNS. The CDR3 bases are TGTGCCAGCAGTGAATCTTGGGACCCTGAAGCTTTCTTT. Translated: CASSESWDPEAFF.

The chain recombines TRBV29-1 with TRBJ2-1; D is possibly TRBD2 (6 bases). V was shortened by 7 bases and J by 6 bases, with 7 bases between the two germline ends. Germline V gives CDR1 SQVTM, CDR2 ANQGSEA. The CDR3 is 10 amino acids. Written as DNA, the CDR3 is TGCAGCGGGGGGGTCAATGAGCAGTTCTTC. Translation: CSGGVNEQFF.

This chain uses TRBV7-8 with TRBJ2-3; D not certain. Trimming removed 4 bases from V and 3 bases from J, with 5 bases in between. Germline lookup yields CDR1 SGHVS and CDR2 FQNEAQ. This CDR3 is built from 12 residues. The DNA for the CDR3 is TGTGCCAGCAGCTATGAGACAGATACGCAGTATTTT. Translating it yields CASSYETDTQYF.

The table lists this clonotype with many counts. The V and J genes are TRBV27 and TRBJ2-7; D tentatively reads TRBD1 or TRBD2 (7 bases each). This CDR3 comprises 15 residues. V shed 5 bases and J shed 2 bases, with 16 bases lying between them. Looked up from germline, CDR1 is MNHEY and CDR2 is SMNVEV (reference sequence). CDR3 nucleotides: TGTGCCAGCAGTCTCTCGACAGGGACTACCTACGAGCAGTACTTC. Its translation is CASSLSTGTTYEQYF.

This clonotype showed up just a few times. The chain uses TRBV5-1 and TRBJ2-5, with 11 bases identical to TRBD1. Trimming removed 4 bases from V and 0 bases from J; junction bases left unmatched: 11. Germline loops: CDR1 SGHRS, CDR2 YFSETQ. CDR3 length: 18 amino acids. The chain's CDR3 is CASSPEGQGGLYQETQYF. The CDR3, as DNA: TGCGCCAGCAGCCCGGAGGGACAGGGGGGCCTTTACCAAGAGACCCAGTACTTC.

The genes are TRBV29-1 and TRBJ1-2; D unresolved. Trimming left V 4 bases short and J 0 bases short, with 3 bases between. The CDR3 covers 11 residues. The germline V gene encodes CDR1 SQVTM and CDR2 ANQGSEA. The CDR3 nucleotides read TGCAGCGTTGTAGCTAACTATGGCTACACCTTC. Translation gives CSVVANYGYTF.

CDR3 sequence (DNA): TGTGCCAGCAGCTTACGGGGAGCTGGCGGGAGGGTCTACAATGAGCAGTTCTTC. It codes for CASSLRGAGGRVYNEQFF. This chain joins TRBV13 and TRBJ2-1, with 9 bases aligning to TRBD2. CDR1 and CDR2 from the germline V gene are PRHDT and FYEKMQ (reference sequence). Trimming removed 2 bases from V and 3 bases from J; junction bases left unmatched: 11. This CDR3 is 18 amino acids long.

This clonotype was seen many times. The chain uses TRBV27 and TRBJ2-3; 9 bases match TRBD2. CDR1 is MNHEY, CDR2 SMNVEV, per germline (reference sequence). The CDR3 length is 14 residues. Trimming took 1 base from V and 6 from J; bases not matched to a gene: 2. CDR3 coding DNA: TGTGCCAGCAGTTTATTAGCGGGAGTCGATACGCAGTATTTT. Translated: CASSLLAGVDTQYF.

This clonotype was observed at least ten times. The rearrangement uses TRBV6-2 or TRBV6-3 and TRBJ2-7, with 12 bases lining up with TRBD1. V was pared by 5 bases and J by 6 bases, with 5 bases of the junction left unmatched. Germline V gene lookup returns CDR1 MNHEY and CDR2 SVGEGT. The CDR3 is 14 residues long. The CDR3 bases are TGTGCCAGCAGTCCGGGACAGGGGGCTCGCGAGCAGTACTTC. This sequence encodes CASSPGQGAREQYF.

The chain joins TRBV2 to TRBJ2-7, with 7 positions matching TRBD1. This CDR3 has 17 residues. After removal of 4 bases from V and 0 bases from J, the junction contained 12 bases not matched to a gene. Looked up from germline, CDR1 is SNHLY and CDR2 is FYNNEI. The CDR3 is CASSGTGPRRGSYEQYF. The CDR3 DNA sequence: TGTGCCAGCAGTGGGACAGGACCCCGACGGGGCTCCTACGAGCAGTACTTC.

This clonotype was observed at least ten times. The chain recombines TRBV29-1 with TRBJ2-1; D unresolved. V was trimmed by 3 bases and J by 5 bases, leaving 11 bases between them. The CDR3 is 13 residues long. Germline V lookup: CDR1 SQVTM, CDR2 ANQGSEA. DNA for the CDR3: TGCAGCGTTGACCCGCAGCACAACAATGAGCAGTTCTTC. Amino acids: CSVDPQHNNEQFF.

This clonotype came up a few times. This chain links TRBV12-3 or TRBV12-4 with TRBJ1-2, with TRBD1 matching 8 bases. The CDR3 extends over 14 amino acids. Trimming took 3 bases from V and 6 from J; bases not matched to a gene: 6. The CDR3 is CASSFSTGANGYTF. CDR3 in DNA: TGTGCCAGCAGTTTTTCGACAGGGGCGAATGGCTACACCTTC.

The rearrangement joins TRBV11-2 to TRBJ2-7; no clear D. V was trimmed by 5 bases and J by 3 bases, leaving 20 bases between them. The CDR3 sequence is 16 residues long. CDR1 and CDR2 (germline): SGHAT, FQNNGV. CDR3 sequence: CASSLATDQSFYEQYF. The DNA of the CDR3 is TGTGCCAGCAGCCTCGCAACGGACCAAAGCTTCTACGAGCAGTACTTC.

The rearrangement uses TRBV5-6 and TRBJ2-6; 10 bases are a match to TRBD2. The CDR3 totals 18 residues. V gave up 0 bases and J gave up 3 bases; unmatched junction bases: 6. Germline loops: CDR1 SGHDT, CDR2 YYEEEE. The CDR3 loop reads CASSLASSGSYGANVLTF. The CDR3 DNA reads TGTGCCAGCAGCTTGGCGTCTAGCGGGAGTTATGGGGCCAACGTCCTGACTTTC.

In this sample, this clonotype turned up a few times. The chain recombines TRBV7-2 with TRBJ2-4; maybe TRBD2 (5 bases). V lost 1 base, J lost 0 bases, and 10 bases lay in between. CDR3 length equals 16 residues. CDR1 and CDR2 from the germline V gene are SGHTA and FQGNSA. The CDR3 sequence is CASSLGPSKAKNIQYF. Here the CDR3 DNA reads TGTGCCAGCAGCTTAGGGCCTAGCAAAGCCAAAAACATTCAGTACTTC.

The J gene is TRBJ2-3, the V gene TRBV29-1; 7 positions agree with TRBD2. CDR1 is SQVTM and CDR2 is ANQGSEA in the germline V gene. After removal of 7 bases from V and 4 bases from J, the junction contained 5 bases not matched to a gene. The CDR3 is made up of 12 amino acids. CDR3 nucleotides: TGCAGCGGGGAGGGGCTCGCAGATACGCAGTATTTT. It yields the protein CSGEGLADTQYF.